This T cell receptor (beta chain) was obtained from a study of blood T cell repertoires in COVID-19. Study as a whole: Sample material is recorded as cDNA or gDNA derived from T cells, B-cell-depleted T cells, or PBMCs.

A note on this clone: The same CDR3 is also encoded by other DNA sequences in this sample.

V dropped 2 bases and J dropped 1 base, with 9 bases sitting between them. The CDR3 runs to 14 residues. Germline V lookup: CDR1 SGHRS, CDR2 YFSETQ. Assay used: immunoSEQ multiplex PCR; TCRdb lists only in-frame clones, some missing. In the table there are around 300,000 clones, about 90% of which are singletons. This chain uses TRBV5-1 with TRBJ1-2; weak D call: TRBD1 (6 bases). Sequencing input: peripheral blood. The clonotype comes from a woman in her 40s with acute or convalescent COVID-19. The CDR3 region has the DNA TGCGCCAGCAGCTTAGGACAGCTTAACTATGGCTACACCTTC. It encodes CASSLGQLNYGYTF.